This passage covers 13 T cell receptor beta chains from one sample sequenced in a study of identical twins. TCRdb analysed the 5' RACE reads with MiXCR anew, one entry per CDR3 protein. Found here are about 340,000 distinct CDR3 sequences, about 12% of them singletons; the top ten hold 7.2%. This same sample was also taken into another study, of yellow fever vaccine responses in identical twins.

The specimen sequenced was CD8+ T cells sorted from blood. These receptors were collected from a woman aged 18 to 35 in good health.

The CDR3 loop is CASSGPRGDSQETQYF. CDR3 nucleotide sequence: TGTGCCAGCAGCGGTCCGAGAGGGGACTCACAAGAGACCCAGTACTTC. The chain has TRBV9 and TRBJ2-5; D is perhaps TRBD2 (6 bases). CDR1 is SGDLS, CDR2 YYNGEE, per germline. V dropped 3 bases and J dropped 2 bases, with 17 bases sitting between them. The CDR3 contains 16 residues.

This clonotype was found a few times. The CDR3 region is CASSPEIEPFNYGYTF. CDR3 in DNA: TGTGCCAGCAGTCCAGAAATTGAACCGTTCAACTATGGCTACACCTTC. This rearrangement joins TRBV27 to TRBJ1-2; D call uncertain. The CDR3 is made up of 16 amino acids. CDR1 and CDR2 (germline): MNHEY, SMNVEV (reference sequence). The V and J ends lost 5 bases and 2 bases respectively, with 18 bases between them.

The V call is TRBV15, the J call TRBJ2-1, with unresolved D. The CDR3 has 13 amino acids. Between the trimmed V and J ends, which lost 3 bases and 3 bases, there was a span of 6 bases. Germline CDR1 LNHNV, CDR2 YYDKDF (reference sequence). CDR3 nucleotide sequence: TGTGCCACCAGCAGCGTACTCTACAATGAGCAGTTCTTC. Encoded protein: CATSSVLYNEQFF. The full variable domain, with the rest looked up from reference TRBV15 and TRBJ2-1, is DAMVIQNPRYQVTQFGKPVTLSCSQTLNHNVMYWYQQKSSQAPKLLFHYYDKDFNNEADTPDNFQSRRPNTSFCFLDIRSPGLGDTAMYLCATSSVLYNEQFFGPGTRLTVL.

The sample holds many counts of this clonotype. The chain carries TRBV29-1 and TRBJ2-1; unclear D gene. Per germline, CDR1 SQVTM and CDR2 ANQGSEA. V was shortened by 8 bases and J by 3 bases, with 8 bases between the two germline ends. The length of the CDR3 is 11 residues. The CDR3 DNA reads as TGCAGCTCCTTATACTACAATGAGCAGTTCTTC. Its translation is CSSLYYNEQFF.

This clonotype has more than one count but fewer than ten. CDR3 sequence (DNA): TGCGCCAGCAGCCAAAGGGAAAAGGGGAATCAGCCCCAGCATTTT. It yields the protein CASSQREKGNQPQHF. The chain couples TRBV4-1 to TRBJ1-5, with a tentative D call TRBD1 (5 bases). The CDR3 extends over 15 amino acids. In germline, CDR1 is MGHRA, CDR2 YSYEKL. V lost 2 bases, J lost 4 bases, and 12 bases lay in between.

This clonotype turned up a few times. The chain carries TRBV19 and TRBJ2-7, with D perhaps TRBD1 or TRBD2 (6 bases each). This CDR3 region has 15 residues. Germline V gene sequence: CDR1 LNHDA, CDR2 SQIVND (reference sequence). V gave up 4 bases and J gave up 4 bases, with 17 bases separating them. CDR3 nucleotides: TGTGCCAGTAGTACTACGGGGGCGGAAGTTTACGAGCAGTACTTC. It is translated as CASSTTGAEVYEQYF.

The rearrangement joins TRBV7-6 to TRBJ1-4, with D uncertain. Germline V gene data show CDR1 as SGHVS and CDR2 as FNYEAQ. The CDR3 covers 15 residues. Trimming took off 5 bases at V and 3 bases at J, with 13 bases between the two ends. The CDR3, as DNA: TGTGCCAGCAGCGTTCATTTAAGGGCTAATGAAAAACTGTTTTTT. Protein sequence: CASSVHLRANEKLFF.

CDR3: CASSSGTGSIDSPLHF. The CDR3 DNA is TGTGCCAGCAGCTCGGGGACAGGGAGTATAGATTCACCCCTCCACTTT. The chain combines TRBV11-1 with TRBJ1-6, with 9 nucleotides matching TRBD1. J gave up 8 bases and V 4 bases, and 9 bases lay outside the gene matches. The CDR3 consists of 16 residues. Germline values: CDR1 SGHAT, CDR2 FQDESV (reference sequence). The entire variable domain, with the rest obtained from reference TRBV11-1 and TRBJ1-6, is as follows: EAEVAQSPRYKITEKSQAVAFWCDPISGHATLYWYRQILGQGPELLVQFQDESVVDDSQLPKDRFSAERLKGVDSTLKIQPAELGDSAMYLCASSSGTGSIDSPLHFGNGTRLTVT.

This clonotype was detected a few times. The rearrangement links TRBV7-9 to TRBJ2-1; 7 bases are a match to TRBD1. Trimming removed 5 bases from V and 4 bases from J; junction bases left unmatched: 8. Germline lookup yields CDR1 SEHNR and CDR2 FQNEAQ (reference sequence). The CDR3 totals 15 residues. The CDR3, as DNA: TGTGCCAGCAGCAACAGGGGCTTAGGGTACAATGAGCAGTTCTTC. Protein: CASSNRGLGYNEQFF.

The chain couples TRBV27 to TRBJ2-1; 7 bases match TRBD2. V shed 3 bases, J shed 4 bases, and the junction held 6 bases outside the gene matches. The CDR3 sequence is 15 residues long. Per the germline V gene, CDR1 is MNHEY and CDR2 is SMNVEV (reference sequence). The CDR3 DNA sequence: TGTGCCAGCAGTTTTGGGGGAGGGAGGTACAATGAGCAGTTCTTC. Amino acids: CASSFGGGRYNEQFF.

V and J are TRBV5-1 and TRBJ2-5, with TRBD2 matching 11 bases. The V segment lost 8 bases and the J segment 4 bases; nucleotides outside the gene matches: 7. Germline V lookup: CDR1 SGHRS, CDR2 YFSETQ. This CDR3 contains 14 residues. This chain's CDR3 is CASISGGATETQYF. The CDR3 DNA is TGCGCCAGTATTAGCGGGGGGGCCACAGAGACCCAGTACTTC.

This clonotype was seen a handful of times. The chain is built from TRBV6-1 and TRBJ2-7; either TRBD1 or TRBD2 may supply D (5 bases each). CDR1 and CDR2 (germline): MNHNS, SASEGT. Trimming pared 1 base from V and 4 bases from J, leaving 8 bases between. CDR3 length equals 13 residues. CDR3 protein: CASSEGGRYEQYV. CDR3 DNA: TGTGCCAGCAGTGAAGGGGGACGATACGAGCAGTACGTC.

This clonotype came up many times. This chain joins TRBV10-3 and TRBJ1-1, with 8 positions matching TRBD1. The V segment lost 6 bases and the J segment 1 base; nucleotides outside the gene matches: 1. CDR3 length: 13 amino acids. Germline CDR1 ENHRY, CDR2 SYGVKD. CDR3 loop: CAIRGTGNTEAFF. The CDR3 DNA reads as TGTGCCATCAGGGGGACAGGGAACACTGAAGCTTTCTTT.